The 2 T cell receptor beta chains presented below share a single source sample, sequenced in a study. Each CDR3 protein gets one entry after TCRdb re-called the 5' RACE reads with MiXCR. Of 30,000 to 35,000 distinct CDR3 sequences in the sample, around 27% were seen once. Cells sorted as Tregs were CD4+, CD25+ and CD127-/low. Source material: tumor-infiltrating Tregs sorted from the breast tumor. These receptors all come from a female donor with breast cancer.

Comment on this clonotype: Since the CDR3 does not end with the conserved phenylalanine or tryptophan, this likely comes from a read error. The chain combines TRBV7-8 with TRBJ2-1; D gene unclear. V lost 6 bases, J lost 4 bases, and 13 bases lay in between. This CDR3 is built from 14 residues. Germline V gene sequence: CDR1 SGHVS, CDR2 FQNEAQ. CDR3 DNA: TGTGCCAGCAGTCCCCCTGTTGAATACAATGAGCAGTTCCTC. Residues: CASSPPVEYNEQFL.

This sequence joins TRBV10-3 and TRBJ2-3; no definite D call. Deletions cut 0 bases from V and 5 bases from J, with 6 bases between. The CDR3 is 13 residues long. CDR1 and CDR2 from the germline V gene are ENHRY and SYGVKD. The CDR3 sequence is CAISESLGDTQYF. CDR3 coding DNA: TGTGCCATCAGTGAGTCCCTAGGAGATACGCAGTATTTT.